The subject of this entry is one T cell receptor beta chain. This sample was taken from a study of blood T cell repertoires in COVID-19. For the study at large: Material from acute and convalescent COVID-19 was sourced from the United States, Italy and Spain. The cDNA or gDNA used as material had been derived from T cells, B-cell-depleted T cells, or PBMCs.

This CDR3 spans 11 amino acids. V was shortened by 7 bases and J by 4 bases, with 8 bases between the two germline ends. In germline, CDR1 is SGHRS, CDR2 YFSETQ. In the authors' workflow: The authors estimated nucleated cell counts from reference gene primer amplification. Clones were sequenced by immunoSEQ multiplex PCR, and TCRdb holds only the in-frame ones, with some missing. V and J calls and clone size are copied from that table; D and trimming were computed from the DNA. The sample consists of about 51,000 clones, roughly 87% of them appearing once. This receptor was taken from a man in his fifties or sixties with active COVID-19. The genes are TRBV5-1 and TRBJ1-1; D unclear. Input material: peripheral blood. The DNA for the CDR3 is TGCGCCAGCCGGGCGGGCACTGAAGCTTTCTTT. Protein: CASRAGTEAFF.